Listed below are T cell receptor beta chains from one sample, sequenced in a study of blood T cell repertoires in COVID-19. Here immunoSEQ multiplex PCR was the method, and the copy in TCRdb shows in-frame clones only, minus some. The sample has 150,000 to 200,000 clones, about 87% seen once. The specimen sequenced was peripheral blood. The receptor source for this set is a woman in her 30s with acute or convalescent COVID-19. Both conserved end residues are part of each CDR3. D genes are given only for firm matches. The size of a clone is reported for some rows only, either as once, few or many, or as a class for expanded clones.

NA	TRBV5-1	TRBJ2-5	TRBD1	TGCGCCAGCACGCCAGGGGGCGGGGAGACCCAGTACTTC	CASTPGGGETQYF
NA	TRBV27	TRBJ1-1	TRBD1	TGTGCCAGCAGCCCAGACAGGGTGGTCACTGAAGCTTTCTTT	CASSPDRVVTEAFF
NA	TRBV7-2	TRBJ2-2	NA	TGTGCCGGCAAATTGGGAGTGAACACCGGGGAGCTGTTTTTT	CAGKLGVNTGELFF
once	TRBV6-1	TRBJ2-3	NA	TGTGCCAGCAGTGAAGCGCCCGGGTTCACAGATACGCAGTATTTT	CASSEAPGFTDTQYF
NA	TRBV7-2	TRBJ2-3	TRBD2	TGTGCCAGCAGCTTAGGGACTAGGTTTTTTGATACGCAGTATTTT	CASSLGTRFFDTQYF
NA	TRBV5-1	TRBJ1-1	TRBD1	TGCGCCAGCAGCACGGACAGGGGGATGAACACTGAAGCTTTCTTT	CASSTDRGMNTEAFF
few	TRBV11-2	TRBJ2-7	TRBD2	TGTGCCAGCAGCCCCTTTAGCGGGAGCTACGAGCAGTACTTC	CASSPFSGSYEQYF
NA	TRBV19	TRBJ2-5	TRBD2	TGTGCCAGTAGTATTGGACTAGCGACAGAGACCCAGTACTTC	CASSIGLATETQYF
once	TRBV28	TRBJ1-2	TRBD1	TGTGCCAGCAGTTTCTTAGGGACAGGGGATGGCTACACCTTC	CASSFLGTGDGYTF
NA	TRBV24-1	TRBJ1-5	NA	TGTGCCACCAGTGATGCGCGGGGGTATAGCAATCAGCCCCAGCATTTT	CATSDARGYSNQPQHF
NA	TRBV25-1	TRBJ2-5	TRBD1	TGTGCCAGCAGTGATAAAGCAGGGGGGACCCAGTACTTC	CASSDKAGGTQYF
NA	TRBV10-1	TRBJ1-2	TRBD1	TGCGCCAGCAGCATCGCAAGCTACCACAGGGGGCTCGGCTACACCTTC	CASSIASYHRGLGYTF
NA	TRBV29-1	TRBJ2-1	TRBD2	TGCAGCGTTGCGCCGGGGGGCCCGGGACTAGCGGGAGGGCCCCTAGCTAGTGAGCAGTTCTTC	CSVAPGGPGLAGGPLASEQFF
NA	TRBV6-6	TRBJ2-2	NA	TGTGCCAGCAGTTCAGGGGGAGGAACCACCGGGGAGCTGTTTTTT	CASSSGGGTTGELFF
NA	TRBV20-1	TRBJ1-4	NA	TGCAGTGCTCAAAATGAAAAACTGTTTTTT	CSAQNEKLFF
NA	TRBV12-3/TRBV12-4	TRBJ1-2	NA	TGTGCCAGCAGCCGACCAGAGGGCGGCTACACCTTC	CASSRPEGGYTF
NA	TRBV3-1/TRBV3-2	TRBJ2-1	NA	TGTGCCAGCACCTTAGGGGGTCTCGCAAACAATGAGCAGTTCTTC	CASTLGGLANNEQFF
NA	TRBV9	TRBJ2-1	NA	TGTGCCAGCAGCGTAGTAGGGGACACTCTAACAGGGGAGCAGTTCTTC	CASSVVGDTLTGEQFF
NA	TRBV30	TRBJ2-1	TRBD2	TGTGCCTGGAGCGAGTGGGGGGGAAATGAGCAGTTCTTC	CAWSEWGGNEQFF
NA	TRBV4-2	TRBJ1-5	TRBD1	TGTGCCAGCAGCCAAGGACAGGGAGAGAGCAATCAGCCCCAGCATTTT	CASSQGQGESNQPQHF
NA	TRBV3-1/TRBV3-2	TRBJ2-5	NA	TGTGCCAGCAGCTATTCGGACATCGCTGGGGAGACCCAGTACTTC	CASSYSDIAGETQYF
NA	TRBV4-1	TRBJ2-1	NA	TGCGCCAGCAGCCCAAGTATTAGCGTATTCCATGAGCAGTTCTTC	CASSPSISVFHEQFF
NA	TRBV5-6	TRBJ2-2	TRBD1	TGTGCCAGCAGCTTGTATGGACAGGGCACCGGGGAGCTGTTTTTT	CASSLYGQGTGELFF
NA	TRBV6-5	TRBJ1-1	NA	TGTGCCAGCAGTTACTCAGCGAGGAGGGACACTGAAGCTTTCTTT	CASSYSARRDTEAFF
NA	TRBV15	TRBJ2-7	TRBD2	TGTGCCACCAGCGCTAGCGGAGGGAGCTCCTACGAGCAGTACTTC	CATSASGGSSYEQYF
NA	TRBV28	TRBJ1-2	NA	TGTGCCAGCAGTAATGTGGGCTTCTACTATGGCTACACCTTC	CASSNVGFYYGYTF
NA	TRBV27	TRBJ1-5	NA	TGTGCCAGCAGTTTGGAGGCTCCTGGGCCCCAGCATTTT	CASSLEAPGPQHF
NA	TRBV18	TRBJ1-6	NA	TGTGCCAGCTCACCAAGCTATCAGGGAAGAAATTCACCCCTCCACTTT	CASSPSYQGRNSPLHF
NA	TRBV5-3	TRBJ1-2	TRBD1	TGTGCCAGAAGCTGCTCCGGGACAGCTTTAGCTAACTATGGCTACACCTTC	CARSCSGTALANYGYTF
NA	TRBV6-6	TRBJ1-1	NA	TGTGCCAGCAGCCAAACGACTCTGAACACTGAAGCTTTCTTT	CASSQTTLNTEAFF
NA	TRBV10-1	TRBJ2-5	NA	TGCGCCAGCATGCAGGGCGAGACCCAGTACTTC	CASMQGETQYF
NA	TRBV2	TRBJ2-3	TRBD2	TGTGCCAGCAGTGAAGCGCGGGGGAGTGGAGATACGCAGTATTTT	CASSEARGSGDTQYF
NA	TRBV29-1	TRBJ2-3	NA	TGCAGCGTTGGAATAGAGGATACGCAGTATTTT	CSVGIEDTQYF
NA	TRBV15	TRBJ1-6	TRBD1	TGTGCCACCAGCAGAGCAGGACAGGGTTCCTCACCCCTCCACTTT	CATSRAGQGSSPLHF
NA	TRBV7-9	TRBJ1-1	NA	TGTGCCAGCAGCGCAGCGACAGCGATGAACACTGAAGCTTTCTTT	CASSAATAMNTEAFF
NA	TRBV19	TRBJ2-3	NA	TGTGCCAGTAGTATCCCAGGCGTGTGGACAGATACGCAGTATTTT	CASSIPGVWTDTQYF
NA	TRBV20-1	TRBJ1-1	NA	TGCAGTGCGGTGGAGGACACTGAAGCTTTCTTT	CSAVEDTEAFF
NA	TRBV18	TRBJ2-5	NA	TGTGCCAGCTCACCGCAAACAGGCCCCAGGGCCCAGTACTTC	CASSPQTGPRAQYF
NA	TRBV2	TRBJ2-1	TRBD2	TGTGCCAGCGGGGGGGCGGGAGGGACGGGTGAGCAGTTCTTC	CASGGAGGTGEQFF
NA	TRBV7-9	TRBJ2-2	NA	TGTGCCAGCAGCTTCGACTCCGGGGAGCTGTTTTTT	CASSFDSGELFF
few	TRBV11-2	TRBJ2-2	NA	TGTGCCAGCAGCTTAGACATTAACACCGGGGAGCTGTTTTTT	CASSLDINTGELFF
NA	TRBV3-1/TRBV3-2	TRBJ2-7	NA	TGTGCCAGCAGCCTAGGAGGGAACTACGAGCAGTACTTC	CASSLGGNYEQYF
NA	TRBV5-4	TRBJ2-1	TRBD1	TGTGCCAGCAGCTTGAAAGGGGGCTACTCCTACAATGAGCAGTTCTTC	CASSLKGGYSYNEQFF
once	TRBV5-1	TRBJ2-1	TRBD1	TGCGCCAGCAGCTGGGCCGGACAGGGCCGGAATGAGCAGTTCTTC	CASSWAGQGRNEQFF
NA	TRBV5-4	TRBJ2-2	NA	TGTGCCAGCAGCCCGCTGGGGAGAGGGGAGCTGTTTTTT	CASSPLGRGELFF
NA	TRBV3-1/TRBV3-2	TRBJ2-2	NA	TGTGCCAGCAGCCGGTTGGGGGCTAACACCGGGGAGCTGTTTTTT	CASSRLGANTGELFF